The clone carrying this T cell receptor (beta chain) was found a few times. Its target is unknown. The sample belongs to a study of cytomegalovirus exposure and HLA in healthy donors. General observations from the study: A later analysis, which compared TCR beta chains of equal frequency, found the HLA-associated ones more clonally expanded. Available immune exposure information was restricted to CMV serostatus only.

This PCR relied on a set of 60 Vbeta primers and 13 Jbeta primers. Data came from immunoSEQ multiplex PCR; TCRdb stores just in-frame clones and leaves some out. The sample records hundreds of thousands of clones, around four fifths being singletons. This receptor was identified in a male donor in good health and CMV-seronegative. Sequences were obtained from PBMCs.

Written as DNA, the CDR3 is TGTGCCAGCCTTCCCGGGACAGGGAACTATGGCTACACCTTC. Translation gives CASLPGTGNYGYTF. The chain couples TRBV6-1 to TRBJ1-2; 9 nucleotides match TRBD1. The J segment lost 2 bases and the V segment lost 8 bases, leaving 6 bases of the junction unmatched. CDR3 length: 14 residues. Germline values: CDR1 MNHNS, CDR2 SASEGT.